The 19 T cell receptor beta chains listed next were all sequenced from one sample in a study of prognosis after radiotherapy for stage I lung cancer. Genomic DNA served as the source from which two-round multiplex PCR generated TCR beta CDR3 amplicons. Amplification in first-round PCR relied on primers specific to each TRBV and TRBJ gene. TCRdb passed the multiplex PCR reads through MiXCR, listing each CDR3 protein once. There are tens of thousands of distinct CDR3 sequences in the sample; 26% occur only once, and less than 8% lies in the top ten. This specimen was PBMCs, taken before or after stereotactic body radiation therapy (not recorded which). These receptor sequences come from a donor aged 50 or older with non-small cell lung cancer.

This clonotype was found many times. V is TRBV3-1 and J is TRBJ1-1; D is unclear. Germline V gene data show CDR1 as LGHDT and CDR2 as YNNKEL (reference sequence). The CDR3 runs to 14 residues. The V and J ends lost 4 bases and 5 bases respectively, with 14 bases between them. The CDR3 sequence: CASSPGSDVTEAFF. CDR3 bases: TGTGCCAGCAGCCCTGGGTCTGACGTTACTGAAGCTTTCTTT.

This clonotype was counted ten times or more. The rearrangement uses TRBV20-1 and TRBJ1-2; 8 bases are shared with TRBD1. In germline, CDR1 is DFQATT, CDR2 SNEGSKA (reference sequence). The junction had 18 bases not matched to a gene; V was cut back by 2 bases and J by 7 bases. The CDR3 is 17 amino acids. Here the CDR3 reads CSARTGQGGESFSGYTF. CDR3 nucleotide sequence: TGCAGTGCTAGAACAGGACAGGGAGGTGAATCGTTCTCTGGCTACACCTTC.

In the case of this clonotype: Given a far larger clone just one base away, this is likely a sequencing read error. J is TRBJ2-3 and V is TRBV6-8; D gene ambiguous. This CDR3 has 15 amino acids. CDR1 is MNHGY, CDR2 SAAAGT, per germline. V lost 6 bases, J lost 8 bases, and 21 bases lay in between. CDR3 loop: CASRTPRPTPPTQYF. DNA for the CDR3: TGTGCCAGCAGGACCCCTCGACCGACCCCACCTACGCAGTATTTT.

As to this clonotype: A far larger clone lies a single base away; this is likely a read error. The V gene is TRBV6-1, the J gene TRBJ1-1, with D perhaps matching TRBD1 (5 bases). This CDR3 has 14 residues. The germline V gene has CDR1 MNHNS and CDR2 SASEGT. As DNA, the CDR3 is TGTGCCAGCACCCGGGGGGTATTGAAAACTGAAGCTTTCTTT. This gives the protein CASTRGVLKTEAFF.

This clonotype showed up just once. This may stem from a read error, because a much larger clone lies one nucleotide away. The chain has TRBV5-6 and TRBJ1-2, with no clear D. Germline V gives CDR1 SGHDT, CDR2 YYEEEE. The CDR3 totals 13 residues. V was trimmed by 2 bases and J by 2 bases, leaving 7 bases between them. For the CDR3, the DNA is TGTGCCAGCAGCTTTATACAGAACTATGGCTACACCTTC. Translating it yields CASSFIQNYGYTF. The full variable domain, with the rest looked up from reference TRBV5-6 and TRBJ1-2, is DAGVTQSPTHLIKTRGQQVTLRCSPKSGHDTVSWYQQALGQGPQFIFQYYEEEERQRGNFPDRFSGHQFPNYSSELNVNALLLGDSALYLCASSFIQNYGYTFGSGTRLTVV.

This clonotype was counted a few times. CDR3 in amino acids: CAWSVGPNTEAFF. CDR3 DNA: TGTGCCTGGAGTGTAGGACCGAACACTGAAGCTTTCTTT. The V and J genes are TRBV30 and TRBJ1-1; D ambiguous. The CDR3 consists of 13 residues. V was shortened by 0 bases and J by 1 base, with 6 bases between the two germline ends. Germline values: CDR1 GTSNPN, CDR2 SVGIG (reference sequence).

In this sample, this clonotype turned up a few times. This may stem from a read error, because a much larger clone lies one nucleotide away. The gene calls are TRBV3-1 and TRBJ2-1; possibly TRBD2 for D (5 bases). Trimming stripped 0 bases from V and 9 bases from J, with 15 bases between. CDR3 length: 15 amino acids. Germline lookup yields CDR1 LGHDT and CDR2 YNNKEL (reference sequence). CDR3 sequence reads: CASSQDLGADGEQFF. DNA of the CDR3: TGTGCCAGCAGCCAAGATCTGGGAGCGGACGGTGAGCAGTTCTTC.

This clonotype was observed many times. The CDR3 bases are TGTGCCAGCTCACCGGGACACCTAGACATCTCCTACGAGCAGTACTTC. Amino acids: CASSPGHLDISYEQYF. This chain joins TRBV18 and TRBJ2-7; D might be TRBD1 (6 bases). In germline, CDR1 is KGHSH, CDR2 LQKENI. V dropped 3 bases and J dropped 0 bases, with 15 bases sitting between them. CDR3 length: 16 amino acids.

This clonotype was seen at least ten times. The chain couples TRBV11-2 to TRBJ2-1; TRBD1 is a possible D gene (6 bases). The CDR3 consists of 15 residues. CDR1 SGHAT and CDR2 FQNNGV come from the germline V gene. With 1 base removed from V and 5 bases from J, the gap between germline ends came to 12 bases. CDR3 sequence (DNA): TGTGCCAGCAGCTTAGGACAGGTAGCCAACAATGAGCAGTTCTTC. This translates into CASSLGQVANNEQFF.

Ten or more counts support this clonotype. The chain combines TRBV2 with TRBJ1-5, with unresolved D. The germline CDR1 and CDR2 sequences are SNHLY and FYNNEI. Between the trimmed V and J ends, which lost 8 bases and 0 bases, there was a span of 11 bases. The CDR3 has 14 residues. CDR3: CASEGGPSNQPQHF. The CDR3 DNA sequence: TGTGCCAGCGAGGGAGGCCCTAGCAATCAGCCCCAGCATTTT.

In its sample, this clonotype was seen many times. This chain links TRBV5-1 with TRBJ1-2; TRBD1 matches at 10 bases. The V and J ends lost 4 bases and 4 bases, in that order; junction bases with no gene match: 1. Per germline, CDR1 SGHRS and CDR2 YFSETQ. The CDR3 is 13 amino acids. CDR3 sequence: CASSGDRGYGYTF. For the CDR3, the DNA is TGCGCCAGCAGCGGGGACAGGGGCTATGGCTACACCTTC.

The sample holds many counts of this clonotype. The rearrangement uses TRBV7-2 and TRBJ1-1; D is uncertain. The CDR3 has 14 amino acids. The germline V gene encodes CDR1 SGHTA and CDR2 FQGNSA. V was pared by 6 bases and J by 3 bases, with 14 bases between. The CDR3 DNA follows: TGTGCCAGCAGTCCCACGGGTCTGGACACTGAAGCTTTCTTT. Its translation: CASSPTGLDTEAFF.

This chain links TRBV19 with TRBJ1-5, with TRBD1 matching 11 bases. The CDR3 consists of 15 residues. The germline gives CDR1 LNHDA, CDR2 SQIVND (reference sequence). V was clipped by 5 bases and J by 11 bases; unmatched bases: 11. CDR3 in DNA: TGTGCCAGTAGTCACACGGGACAGGGGGGCCAGACCCAGCATTTT. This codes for CASSHTGQGGQTQHF.

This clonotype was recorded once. CDR3 loop: CSATVTQGSGYTF. The CDR3 DNA reads TGCAGTGCTACAGTGACACAGGGGTCTGGCTACACCTTC. The V gene is TRBV20-1, the J gene TRBJ1-2; TRBD1 agrees at 7 bases. This CDR3 spans 13 amino acids. The germline V gene has CDR1 DFQATT and CDR2 SNEGSKA (reference sequence). J was trimmed by 7 bases and V by 4 bases; bases with no gene match: 9.

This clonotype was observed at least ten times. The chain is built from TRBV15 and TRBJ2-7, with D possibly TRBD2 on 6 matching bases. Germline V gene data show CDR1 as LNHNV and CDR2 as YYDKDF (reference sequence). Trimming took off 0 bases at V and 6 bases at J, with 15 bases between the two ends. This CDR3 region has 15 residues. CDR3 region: CATSREEGSPFEQYF. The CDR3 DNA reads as TGTGCCACCAGCAGAGAGGAGGGGTCCCCGTTCGAGCAGTACTTC.

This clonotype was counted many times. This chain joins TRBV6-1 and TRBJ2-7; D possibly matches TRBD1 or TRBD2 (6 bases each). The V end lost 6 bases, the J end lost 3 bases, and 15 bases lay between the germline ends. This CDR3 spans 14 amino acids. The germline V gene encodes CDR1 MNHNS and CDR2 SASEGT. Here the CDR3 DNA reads TGTGCCAGCAGAGAACAGGGAGGCGGCTACGAGCAGTACTTC. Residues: CASREQGGGYEQYF.

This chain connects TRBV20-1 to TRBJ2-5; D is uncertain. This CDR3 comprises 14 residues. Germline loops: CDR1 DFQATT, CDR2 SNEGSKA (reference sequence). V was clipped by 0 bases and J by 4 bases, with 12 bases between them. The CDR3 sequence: CSARETYWGETQYF. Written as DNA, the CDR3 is TGCAGTGCTAGAGAGACATACTGGGGAGAGACCCAGTACTTC.

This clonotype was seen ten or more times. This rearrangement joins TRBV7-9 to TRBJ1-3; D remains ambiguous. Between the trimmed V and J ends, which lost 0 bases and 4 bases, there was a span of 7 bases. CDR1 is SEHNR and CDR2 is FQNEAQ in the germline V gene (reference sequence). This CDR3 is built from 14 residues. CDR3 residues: CASSLAQVGNTIYF. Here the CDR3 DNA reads TGTGCCAGCAGCTTAGCGCAAGTAGGAAACACCATATATTTT. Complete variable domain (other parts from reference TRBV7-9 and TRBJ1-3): DTGVSQNPRHKITKRGQNVTFRCDPISEHNRLYWYRQTLGQGPEFLTYFQNEAQLEKSRLLSDRFSAERPKGSFSTLEIQRTEQGDSAMYLCASSLAQVGNTIYFGEGSWLTVV.

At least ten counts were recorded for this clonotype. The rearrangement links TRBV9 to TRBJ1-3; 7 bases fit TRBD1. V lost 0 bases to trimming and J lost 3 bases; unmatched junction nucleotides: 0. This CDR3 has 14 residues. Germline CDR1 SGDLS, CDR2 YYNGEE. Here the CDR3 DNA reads TGTGCCAGCAGCGTAGGACAGGGTGGAAACACCATATATTTT. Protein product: CASSVGQGGNTIYF.